This T cell receptor (beta chain) emerged from a study of early T cells in non-severe SARS-CoV-2 infection. Background on the study: Alpha and beta chains were unpaired, from unsorted whole-blood bulk RNA. General study results and limits: Private and CD4 specificities were missed by VDJdb matching, which favored anti-spike CD8 responses.

This CDR3 comprises 14 residues. V lost 3 bases and J lost 0, with 6 bases in between. Germline loops: CDR1 LGHNT, CDR2 FRNRAP. Individual cDNA molecules received unique molecular identifiers. MiXCR was run by TCRdb on the 5' RACE reads, yielding one entry per CDR3 protein. The table has tens of thousands of distinct CDR3 sequences, about an eighth seen once. The sample holds a few counts of this clonotype. The antigen remains unidentified. Source material: whole blood. The V and J genes are TRBV12-5 and TRBJ2-1, with D unclear. This clonotype was sampled from an adult who was a healthcare worker with PCR-confirmed SARS-CoV-2 infection or an uninfected control (not recorded which). CDR3 sequence reads: CASGLESSYNEQFF. CDR3 coding DNA: TGTGCTAGTGGTTTAGAGAGCTCCTACAATGAGCAGTTCTTC.